This TCR beta chain appears in the sequencing data of a study of blood T cell repertoires in COVID-19. Whole-study context: Samples taken during acute and convalescent COVID-19 were collected in the United States, Italy and Spain. T cells, B-cell-depleted T cells, or PBMCs supplied cDNA or gDNA.

V trimming: 6 bases; J trimming: 7 bases; junction bases outside the gene matches: 15. Germline V gives CDR1 SGHDN, CDR2 FVKESK. This CDR3 spans 16 amino acids. In the original processing: Amplification from reference gene primers served as the basis for estimated nucleated cell counts. TCRdb keeps only in-frame clones here, not all; method: immunoSEQ multiplex PCR. The DNA gave D and trimming, while V, J and clone size come from that table. The repertoire includes some 150,000 clones, around 84% of them detected once, and approximately 8.2% sits in the top ten. Sequencing input: peripheral blood. This receptor was taken from an older woman with acute or convalescent COVID-19. The chain employs TRBV14 and TRBJ1-2; TRBD1 matches at 9 bases. The CDR3 region is CASSYNLQGARGGYTF. In DNA, the CDR3 is TGTGCCAGCAGTTACAACTTACAGGGGGCGCGTGGTGGCTACACCTTC. Variable domain in full (rest from reference TRBV14 and TRBJ1-2): EAGVTQFPSHSVIEKGQTVTLRCDPISGHDNLYWYRRVMGKEIKFLLHFVKESKQDESGMPNNRFLAERTGGTYSTLKVQPAELEDSGVYFCASSYNLQGARGGYTFGSGTRLTVV.